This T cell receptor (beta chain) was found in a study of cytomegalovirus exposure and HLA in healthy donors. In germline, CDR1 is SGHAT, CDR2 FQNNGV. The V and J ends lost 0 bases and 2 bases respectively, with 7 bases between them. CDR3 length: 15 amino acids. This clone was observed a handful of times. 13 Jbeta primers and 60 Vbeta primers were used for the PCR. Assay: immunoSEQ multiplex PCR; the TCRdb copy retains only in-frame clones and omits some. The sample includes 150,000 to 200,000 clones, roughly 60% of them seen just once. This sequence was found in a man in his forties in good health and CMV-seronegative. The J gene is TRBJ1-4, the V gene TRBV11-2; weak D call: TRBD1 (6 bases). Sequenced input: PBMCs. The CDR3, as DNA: TGTGCCAGCAGCTTAGACAGGGGTACTAATGAAAAACTGTTTTTT. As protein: CASSLDRGTNEKLFF.